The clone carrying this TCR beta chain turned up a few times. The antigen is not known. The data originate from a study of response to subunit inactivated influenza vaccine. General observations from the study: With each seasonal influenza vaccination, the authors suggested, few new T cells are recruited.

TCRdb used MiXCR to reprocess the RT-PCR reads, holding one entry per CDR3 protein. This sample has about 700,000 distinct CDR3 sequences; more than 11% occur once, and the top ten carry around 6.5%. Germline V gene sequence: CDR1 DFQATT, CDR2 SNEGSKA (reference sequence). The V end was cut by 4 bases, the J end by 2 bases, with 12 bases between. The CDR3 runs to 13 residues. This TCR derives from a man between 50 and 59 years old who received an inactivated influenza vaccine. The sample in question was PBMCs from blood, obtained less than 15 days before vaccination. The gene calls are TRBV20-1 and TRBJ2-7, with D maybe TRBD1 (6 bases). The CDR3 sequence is CSAIGQLPYEQYF. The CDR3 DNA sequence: TGCAGTGCTATAGGACAGCTGCCCTACGAGCAGTACTTC.